This TCR beta chain was profiled in a study of T cells in Graves' hyperthyroidism and ophthalmopathy. Germline CDR1 is SGHRS and CDR2 is YFSETQ. V dropped 4 bases and J dropped 5; count of bases not matched to a gene: 5. The CDR3 covers 14 residues. It was RNA transcripts that yielded the amplified TCR beta CDR3 regions. The HTBI set primed first-round TCR CDR3 RT-PCR. TCRdb itself ran the multiplex PCR reads through MiXCR, one entry per CDR3 protein. The sample shows a few hundred thousand distinct CDR3 sequences, about 18% of them seen only once. This clonotype was found a few times. The chain combines TRBV5-1 with TRBJ2-4; 8 positions agree with TRBD2. Sequencing was done on a sample of blood. This clonotype was sampled from a woman aged 45 to 65 with Graves' hyperthyroidism. The CDR3 sequence is CASSPGGGENIQYF. As DNA, the CDR3 is TGCGCCAGCAGCCCCGGGGGGGGCGAAAACATTCAGTACTTC. Drawing the rest from reference TRBV5-1 and TRBJ2-4, the complete variable domain is KAGVTQTPRYLIKTRGQQVTLSCSPISGHRSVSWYQQTPGQGLQFLFEYFSETQRNKGNFPGRFSGRQFSNSRSEMNVSTLELGDSALYLCASSPGGGENIQYFGAGTRLSVL.